These 27 T cell receptor beta chains were sequenced from one sample in a study of regulatory T cells in long-lasting Graves disease. Arm-PCR of CDR3 regions and iRepertoire HTBI primers were used to build TCR beta libraries. From the multiplex PCR reads, TCRdb called clonotypes with MiXCR, one entry per CDR3 protein. The repertoire includes 250,000 to 300,000 distinct CDR3 sequences, approximately 18% of them detected once, and 13% to 15% sits in the top ten. As to time point: newly diagnosed GD, antithyroid drugs for less than 3 months. PBMCs were the source of the RNA used for TCR sequencing. The same specimen was also included in a second study, on T cells in Graves' hyperthyroidism and ophthalmopathy.

The material was peripheral blood mononuclear cells (PBMCs), obtained at new diagnosis, from a patient treated with antithyroid drugs. Receptors originate from a woman in her twenties or thirties with Graves disease.

The chain is built from TRBV19 and TRBJ1-1; D is unclear. Per the germline V gene, CDR1 is LNHDA and CDR2 is SQIVND (reference sequence). V lost 6 bases to trimming and J lost 5 bases, with 16 bases between them. This CDR3 contains 14 residues. CDR3 amino acids: CASSRALMGTEAFF. CDR3 bases: TGTGCCAGTAGCCGGGCTTTAATGGGGACTGAAGCTTTCTTT. Combining the CDR3 with reference TRBV19 and TRBJ1-1 gives the whole variable domain DGGITQSPKYLFRKEGQNVTLSCEQNLNHDAMYWYRQDPGQGLRLIYYSQIVNDFQKGDIAEGYSVSREKKESFPLTVTSAQKNPTAFYLCASSRALMGTEAFFGQGTRLTVV.

This clonotype was counted many times. This rearrangement joins TRBV20-1 to TRBJ2-7; D might be TRBD2 (6 bases). V was pared by 6 bases and J by 3 bases, with 15 bases between. CDR3 length: 13 residues. In germline, CDR1 is DFQATT, CDR2 SNEGSKA (reference sequence). For the CDR3, the DNA is TGCAGTGCAGTCCCGGGAGCCGACTACGAGCAGTACTTC. This codes for CSAVPGADYEQYF.

This clonotype showed up many times. V usage is TRBV5-1 and J usage is TRBJ2-1; 7 bases agree with TRBD1. Germline loops: CDR1 SGHRS, CDR2 YFSETQ. The CDR3 is 17 residues long. V gave up 3 bases and J gave up 0 bases; unmatched junction bases: 9. In DNA, the CDR3 is TGCGCCAGCAGCTCGACGACAGGGCTGAGCTCCTACAATGAGCAGTTCTTC. Its protein is CASSSTTGLSSYNEQFF.

Of note for this clonotype: A read error may be the cause here, since a much bigger clone is one base away. The final CDR3 position lacks the conserved phenylalanine or tryptophan, pointing to a likely read error. The chain couples TRBV20-1 to TRBJ1-1, with D hard to call. The CDR3 sequence is 11 residues long. In germline, CDR1 is DFQATT, CDR2 SNEGSKA (reference sequence). V lost 6 bases and J 7 bases, leaving 12 bases between the germline ends. CDR3 sequence reads: CSATSGHEAFL. The CDR3 DNA reads TGCAGTGCAACATCGGGCCATGAAGCTTTCTTG.

This clonotype was detected ten times or more. The gene calls are TRBV2 and TRBJ2-2; D is undetermined. The CDR3 is 14 residues long. Germline V gene sequence: CDR1 SNHLY, CDR2 FYNNEI. V was clipped by 8 bases and J by 1 base, with 11 bases between them. The CDR3 is CASLRRENTGELFF. Written as DNA, the CDR3 is TGTGCCAGCCTCCGCAGAGAGAACACCGGGGAGCTGTTTTTT.

This clonotype showed up just a few times. The CDR3 DNA sequence: TGTGCCAGCAGCCAAGATGCTAACCTGGGTGGCGGGGGGGAGACCCAGTACTTC. Translation gives CASSQDANLGGGGETQYF. V is TRBV4-2 and J is TRBJ2-5, with 8 bases identical to TRBD2. CDR1 is LGHNA and CDR2 is YNFKEQ in the germline V gene. This CDR3 has 18 amino acids. The V gene end was trimmed by 0 bases and the J gene end by 5 bases; junction bases not matched to a gene: 14.

Note on this clonotype: A much larger clone differs from this one at a single base, so this may be a read error. The rearrangement links TRBV6-1 to TRBJ2-2, with 7 bases identical to TRBD1. The CDR3 is 13 residues long. Germline CDR1 and CDR2: MNHNS and SASEGT. CDR3: CAGRDSNTGELFF. DNA for the CDR3: TGTGCCGGCAGGGACAGTAACACCGGGGAGCTGTTTTTT.

This clonotype was counted many times. The genes are TRBV4-1 and TRBJ1-5; unclear D gene. CDR1 is MGHRA, CDR2 YSYEKL, per germline. V lost 4 bases and J 4 bases, leaving 17 bases between the germline ends. This CDR3 comprises 16 residues. The CDR3 DNA reads as TGCGCCAGCAGCCTTCGGACGACTGATTGGAATCAGCCCCAGCATTTT. Its translation is CASSLRTTDWNQPQHF.

CDR3 DNA: TGCGCCAGCAGCCCAAGGGTTGCAGAAGAGACCCAGTACTTC. Translation: CASSPRVAEETQYF. This rearrangement joins TRBV4-1 to TRBJ2-5; D is uncertain. The V and J ends lost 4 bases and 3 bases respectively, with 12 bases between them. Germline V gene sequence: CDR1 MGHRA, CDR2 YSYEKL. The CDR3 is 14 amino acids.

This clonotype was counted at least ten times. The V call is TRBV4-1, the J call TRBJ1-2; perhaps TRBD1 as D (5 bases). Germline V gene lookup returns CDR1 MGHRA and CDR2 YSYEKL. The V and J ends lost 0 bases and 9 bases respectively, with 11 bases between them. CDR3 length equals 13 residues. The CDR3 is CASSQEGVSSYTF. The CDR3 nucleotides read TGCGCCAGCAGCCAAGAGGGGGTTTCCAGCTACACCTTC.

A remark on this clonotype: This likely stems from a read error, as it lies one base from a far larger clone. The chain joins TRBV5-4 to TRBJ2-7; D may be TRBD1 (6 bases). Germline V gene sequence: CDR1 SGHNT, CDR2 YYREEE (reference sequence). This CDR3 comprises 12 residues. Trimming removed 4 bases from V and 5 bases from J, with 10 bases in between. The CDR3 loop reads CASSKQGHEQYF. In DNA, the CDR3 is TGTGCCAGCAGCAAACAGGGCCACGAGCAGTACTTC.

This clonotype has at least ten counts. The J gene is TRBJ2-5, the V gene TRBV20-1; D possibly corresponds to TRBD1 (6 bases). Germline CDR1 DFQATT, CDR2 SNEGSKA (reference sequence). V was clipped by 5 bases and J by 1 base, with 17 bases between them. The CDR3 has 15 residues. DNA of the CDR3: TGCAGTGCTCTGCGGCCCTTGACAGGCCAAGAGACCCAGTACTTC. Residues: CSALRPLTGQETQYF.

This clonotype was seen ten or more times. This chain links TRBV20-1 with TRBJ2-7; D perhaps matches TRBD2 (6 bases). Germline CDR1 is DFQATT and CDR2 is SNEGSKA (reference sequence). The CDR3 has 14 amino acids. V lost 0 bases and J 3 bases, leaving 12 bases between the germline ends. CDR3 sequence reads: CSARDGGTNYEQYF. For the CDR3, the DNA is TGCAGTGCTAGAGACGGCGGGACGAACTACGAGCAGTACTTC.

This clonotype has a handful of counts. The CDR3 here is CASSIEGANTEAFF. The CDR3 DNA reads TGTGCCAGTAGTATAGAGGGGGCCAACACTGAAGCTTTCTTT. V and J are TRBV19 and TRBJ1-1, with TRBD1 as a possible D gene (6 bases). This CDR3 contains 14 residues. CDR1 is LNHDA, CDR2 SQIVND, per germline (reference sequence). Trimming removed 0 bases at V and 2 bases at J, with 7 bases between.

This clonotype has just a few counts. A much larger clonotype is one base distant, so this may be a read error. This chain joins TRBV5-1 and TRBJ2-3; no clear D. This CDR3 contains 14 residues. V was pared by 8 bases and J by 3 bases, with 16 bases between. The germline V gene encodes CDR1 SGHRS and CDR2 YFSETQ. This CDR3 is CASTLFARTDTQYF. The CDR3, as DNA: TGCGCCAGTACCCTCTTCGCGAGGACAGATACGCAGTATTTT.

The chain carries TRBV3-1 and TRBJ1-1; D gene unclear. The CDR3 sequence is 14 residues long. With 1 base removed from V and 5 bases from J, the gap between germline ends came to 11 bases. CDR1 LGHDT and CDR2 YNNKEL come from the germline V gene (reference sequence). The CDR3 loop is CASSQAGPDTEAFF. CDR3 sequence (DNA): TGTGCCAGCAGCCAAGCGGGCCCTGATACTGAAGCTTTCTTT.

This clonotype was observed many times. This chain links TRBV19 with TRBJ1-5; the D gene is possibly TRBD1 (5 bases). CDR1 is LNHDA, CDR2 SQIVND, per germline (reference sequence). V lost 3 bases to trimming and J lost 2 bases, with 8 bases between them. The CDR3 runs to 14 residues. The chain's CDR3 is CASSILGGNQPQHF. The CDR3 bases are TGTGCCAGTAGTATCCTGGGGGGCAATCAGCCCCAGCATTTT.

The genes are TRBV29-1 and TRBJ2-1, with D possibly being TRBD2 (5 bases). The CDR3 is 15 residues long. The V gene's germline CDR1 is SQVTM and CDR2 ANQGSEA. Trimming shortened V by 1 base and J by 4 bases, and 14 bases separated the two germline ends. As DNA, the CDR3 is TGCAGCGTTGAAGTAAGTGGACTTCGTTACAATGAGCAGTTCTTC. It is translated as CSVEVSGLRYNEQFF.

This clonotype has a handful of counts. A read error may explain this, as a much larger clone is one base away. V gene TRBV3-1 combines with J gene TRBJ1-6; the D gene is possibly TRBD1 (5 bases). V was cut by 4 bases and J by 5 bases, with 12 bases left in between. This CDR3 spans 15 amino acids. The germline CDR1 and CDR2 sequences are LGHDT and YNNKEL (reference sequence). The CDR3 bases are TGTGCCAGCAGCCTATGGACAAAAGATAATTCACCCCTCCACTTT. This encodes CASSLWTKDNSPLHF.

Ten or more counts support this clonotype. The V call is TRBV18, the J call TRBJ2-7, with 8 bases matching TRBD1. The CDR3 covers 15 residues. Losses at the gene ends were 2 bases for V and 6 bases for J; bases not matched to a gene: 9. Germline V gives CDR1 KGHSH, CDR2 LQKENI. The CDR3 spells CASSPGGQESVEQYF. CDR3 sequence (DNA): TGTGCCAGCTCACCAGGGGGACAGGAAAGTGTCGAGCAGTACTTC.

This clonotype was found many times. CDR3 region: CASSPSGTNTGELFF. Written as DNA, the CDR3 is TGTGCCAGCAGCCCTAGCGGGACGAACACCGGGGAGCTGTTTTTT. This rearrangement joins TRBV11-3 to TRBJ2-2, with 9 bases identical to TRBD2. V lost 5 bases to trimming and J lost 0 bases; unmatched junction nucleotides: 1. From germline, CDR1 is SGHNT and CDR2 YENEEA. CDR3 size: 15 residues.

V and J are TRBV7-2 and TRBJ2-7, with a possible D match to TRBD2 (6 bases). This CDR3 is 14 amino acids long. The V gene lost 7 bases and the J gene lost 4 bases, with 17 bases spanning the gap. The germline CDR1 and CDR2 sequences are SGHTA and FQGNSA. The CDR3 spells CASTSTRGPYEQYF. DNA of the CDR3: TGTGCCAGCACCTCGACTAGAGGGCCTTACGAGCAGTACTTC.

This clonotype occurred many times. This chain uses TRBV5-1 with TRBJ2-3; no firm D call. Germline-derived CDR1 and CDR2 are SGHRS and YFSETQ. The V end was cut by 0 bases, the J end by 0 bases, with 17 bases between. The length of the CDR3 is 18 residues. The CDR3 nucleotides are TGCGCCAGCAGCTTGGATTTTTCGTCCGGCGTGAGCACAGATACGCAGTATTTT. This codes for CASSLDFSSGVSTDTQYF.

This clonotype was detected many times. The rearrangement joins TRBV18 to TRBJ1-6; 10 positions agree with TRBD1. The J segment lost 7 bases and the V segment lost 1 base, leaving 4 bases of the junction unmatched. CDR1 is KGHSH and CDR2 is LQKENI in the germline V gene. The CDR3 covers 16 residues. The CDR3 here is CASSPRQGAGNSPLHF. CDR3 DNA: TGTGCCAGCTCACCACGACAGGGGGCGGGGAATTCACCCCTCCACTTT.

This clonotype appeared a few times. Given the absence of the conserved phenylalanine or tryptophan at the CDR3 end, a read error is likely. V is TRBV18 and J is TRBJ2-7; D perhaps matches TRBD1 (5 bases). V lost 1 base, J lost 2 bases, and 9 bases lay in between. Germline lookup yields CDR1 KGHSH and CDR2 LQKENI. The CDR3 extends over 14 amino acids. The CDR3 sequence is CASSPRQGTYEQYL. CDR3 DNA: TGTGCCAGCTCACCACGCCAGGGTACCTACGAGCAGTACCTC.

The genes are TRBV30 and TRBJ2-3; D is undetermined. CDR3 length equals 13 residues. The V and J ends lost 1 base and 11 bases respectively, with 16 bases between them. CDR1 is GTSNPN, CDR2 SVGIG, per germline (reference sequence). The CDR3 DNA follows: TGTGCCTGGAGTGGACTCTTTAGATACGTGCAGTATTTT. This translates into CAWSGLFRYVQYF.

This clonotype was counted many times. The chain has TRBV5-1 and TRBJ2-7; maybe TRBD1 (6 bases). CDR3 size: 17 residues. Germline assignment: CDR1 SGHRS and CDR2 YFSETQ. The V end lost 1 base, the J end lost 0 bases, and 17 bases lay between the germline ends. The CDR3 protein is CASSLRFATGISYEQYF. The CDR3 DNA reads TGCGCCAGCAGCTTGAGGTTCGCGACAGGCATCTCCTACGAGCAGTACTTC.